The 24 T cell receptor beta chains in this list originate from one sample, sequenced in a study of blood T cell repertoires in COVID-19. Produced via immunoSEQ multiplex PCR; TCRdb's table is partial and in-frame only. The sample carries 500,000 to 600,000 clones, less than 90% recorded once. Sequencing input: peripheral blood. Receptors originate from a woman in her forties or fifties with COVID-19, enrolled during active disease.

The chain uses TRBV6-6 and TRBJ1-1; D may be TRBD1 (5 bases). The ends were cut back, 8 bases at V and 6 bases at J, with 13 bases in the middle. CDR3 size: 12 residues. The V gene's germline CDR1 is MNHNY and CDR2 SVGAGI (reference sequence). The DNA of the CDR3 is TGTGCCAGCGAAACGGGGGGACCTGAAGCTTTCTTT. Encoded protein: CASETGGPEAFF.

The chain has TRBV15 and TRBJ2-1; TRBD2 agrees at 14 bases. V was clipped by 3 bases and J by 4 bases; unmatched bases: 2. Germline lookup yields CDR1 LNHNV and CDR2 YYDKDF (reference sequence). The CDR3 is made up of 16 amino acids. The CDR3 sequence: CATSRGLAGAYNEQFF. The CDR3 DNA is TGTGCCACCAGCAGGGGACTAGCGGGGGCTTACAATGAGCAGTTCTTC.

In this sample, this clone turned up a few times. The chain joins TRBV20-1 to TRBJ1-1; the D is unclear. CDR1 DFQATT and CDR2 SNEGSKA come from the germline V gene (reference sequence). This CDR3 has 11 residues. V gave up 6 bases and J gave up 7 bases, with 12 bases separating them. The CDR3 sequence is CSAQNPSEAFF. CDR3 DNA sequence: TGCAGTGCCCAAAACCCCAGTGAAGCTTTCTTT.

The gene calls are TRBV30 and TRBJ1-6; a possible D gene is TRBD1 (6 bases). Germline assignment: CDR1 GTSNPN and CDR2 SVGIG (reference sequence). The CDR3 loop spans 13 amino acids. Trimming cost V 3 bases and J 7 bases, with 10 bases left between them. DNA for the CDR3: TGTGCCTGGAGCGGACAGATGAATTCACCCCTCCACTTT. This encodes CAWSGQMNSPLHF. Combining the CDR3 with reference TRBV30 and TRBJ1-6 gives the whole variable domain SQTIHQWPATLVQPVGSPLSLECTVEGTSNPNLYWYRQAAGRGLQLLFYSVGIGQISSEVPQNLSASRPQDRQFILSSKKLLLSDSGFYLCAWSGQMNSPLHFGNGTRLTVT.

The chain carries TRBV28 and TRBJ1-2; D is possibly TRBD1 (6 bases). Trimming removed 2 bases at V and 5 bases at J, with 24 bases between. This CDR3 is 18 amino acids long. Germline assignment: CDR1 MDHEN and CDR2 SYDVKM. The CDR3 DNA reads as TGTGCCAGCAGTTTAGTGTCAGGCACAGGGATAGGGGGATATGGCTACACCTTC. It specifies CASSLVSGTGIGGYGYTF.

This clone was seen once. The rearrangement joins TRBV3-1 (or the pseudogene TRBV3-2) to TRBJ1-1, with 7 bases aligning to TRBD1. Germline values: CDR1 LGHDT, CDR2 YNNKEL (reference sequence). This CDR3 contains 15 residues. Unmatched junction bases numbered 9, after V lost 5 bases and J lost 3 bases. The DNA for the CDR3 is TGTGCCAGCAGCTCAACGCACAGGGGAGACACTGAAGCTTTCTTT. This sequence encodes CASSSTHRGDTEAFF.

The chain uses TRBV7-2 and TRBJ2-6; D unresolved. CDR1 is SGHTA, CDR2 FQGNSA, per germline. This CDR3 is built from 14 residues. V was cut by 3 bases and J by 2 bases, with 5 bases left in between. Here the CDR3 reads CASSFPTGANVLTF. CDR3 bases: TGTGCCAGCAGCTTTCCCACTGGGGCCAACGTCCTGACTTTC. Full variable domain (missing parts from reference TRBV7-2 and TRBJ2-6): GAGVSQSPSNKVTEKGKDVELRCDPISGHTALYWYRQSLGQGLEFLIYFQGNSAPDKSGLPSDRFSAERTGGSVSTLTIQRTQQEDSAVYLCASSFPTGANVLTFGAGSRLTVL.

The chain links TRBV25-1 to TRBJ2-1; 9 bases are shared with TRBD2. V was clipped by 4 bases and J by 8 bases; unmatched bases: 9. From germline, CDR1 is MGHDK and CDR2 SYGVNS. This CDR3 spans 15 amino acids. The CDR3 here is CASSAPAGGHHEQFF. The CDR3 nucleotides are TGTGCCAGCAGTGCCCCGGCGGGGGGGCACCATGAGCAGTTCTTC.

This clone was seen a single time. This chain links TRBV15 with TRBJ1-2; D gene unclear. Trimming cost V 0 bases and J 1 base, with 12 bases left between them. Germline CDR1 reads LNHNV; CDR2 reads YYDKDF (reference sequence). The CDR3 totals 16 residues. CDR3 protein: CATSRDPTVNNYGYTF. As DNA, the CDR3 is TGTGCCACCAGCAGAGATCCCACAGTTAATAACTATGGCTACACCTTC.

The CDR3 here is CASSLSGEHYGYTF. DNA for the CDR3: TGTGCCAGCAGTTTATCCGGGGAACACTATGGCTACACCTTC. The chain is built from TRBV28 and TRBJ1-2, with no clear D. Germline V gene data show CDR1 as MDHEN and CDR2 as SYDVKM. The CDR3 totals 14 residues. The V end lost 1 base, the J end lost 3 bases, and 9 bases lay between the germline ends.

In its sample, this clone was seen a few times. The chain joins TRBV30 to TRBJ1-5; 7 positions agree with TRBD1. The CDR3 has 15 residues. Per germline, CDR1 GTSNPN and CDR2 SVGIG (reference sequence). J was trimmed by 0 bases and V by 2 bases; bases with no gene match: 4. The CDR3 bases are TGTGCCTGGAGTAGGGGGCCGGATAGCAATCAGCCCCAGCATTTT. This codes for CAWSRGPDSNQPQHF.

With regard to this clone: At one end the junction does not follow the germline gene, possibly because of a read error. V is TRBV5-1 and J is TRBJ2-7; D perhaps matches TRBD2 (6 bases). CDR1 and CDR2 from the germline V gene are SGHRS and YFSETQ. The CDR3 is made up of 14 amino acids. The CDR3 DNA reads TGCGCCAGCAGCTTGTCGGAGGGGTCCTACGAGCAGTATTTC. It is translated as CASSLSEGSYEQYF.

This chain uses TRBV2 with TRBJ1-6; 8 bases align to TRBD1. V lost 7 bases and J lost 7; bases outside the gene matches: 6. The CDR3 has 14 residues. The V gene's germline CDR1 is SNHLY and CDR2 FYNNEI. The CDR3 sequence: CASIPDRANSPLHF. In nucleotides, the CDR3 is TGTGCCAGCATTCCGGACAGGGCCAATTCACCCCTCCACTTT.

J is TRBJ1-4 and V is TRBV12-3 or TRBV12-4; D not resolved. The CDR3 has 12 amino acids. The ends were cut back, 7 bases at V and 5 bases at J, with 8 bases in the middle. The CDR3 spells CASMGVNEKLFF. In nucleotides, the CDR3 is TGTGCCAGCATGGGAGTGAATGAAAAACTGTTTTTT.

This rearrangement joins TRBV5-1 to TRBJ1-1; TRBD1 is a possible D gene (6 bases). Germline V gives CDR1 SGHRS, CDR2 YFSETQ. V was cut by 3 bases and J by 4 bases, with 13 bases left in between. The CDR3 has 14 residues. The CDR3 reads CASSSPGQFTEAFF. CDR3 sequence (DNA): TGCGCCAGCAGCTCGCCAGGACAGTTCACTGAAGCTTTCTTT.

The chain carries TRBV5-4 and TRBJ1-2; 7 nucleotides align to TRBD1. V trimming: 3 bases; J trimming: 8 bases; junction bases outside the gene matches: 4. The CDR3 has 12 amino acids. CDR1 and CDR2 (germline): SGHNT, YYREEE (reference sequence). CDR3 protein: CASSSGQRGYTF. CDR3 sequence (DNA): TGTGCCAGCAGCTCGGGACAGCGCGGCTACACCTTC.

This clone has a single count. The sample has other DNA sequences that encode this CDR3 too. This chain uses TRBV28 with TRBJ1-5; no clear D. Germline V gene sequence: CDR1 MDHEN, CDR2 SYDVKM. V was clipped by 6 bases and J by 4 bases, with 7 bases between them. There are 12 residues in the CDR3. CDR3 DNA sequence: TGTGCCAGCAGCGAGAGTAATCAGCCCCAGCATTTT. Its protein is CASSESNQPQHF.

The chain uses TRBV5-1 and TRBJ1-1; possibly TRBD1 for D (5 bases). The CDR3 loop spans 17 amino acids. Germline CDR1 is SGHRS and CDR2 is YFSETQ. Deletions cut 0 bases from V and 5 bases from J, with 20 bases between. The CDR3 sequence: CASSLERGGASRTEAFF. The CDR3 nucleotides are TGCGCCAGCAGCTTGGAAAGGGGAGGTGCAAGTCGGACTGAAGCTTTCTTT.

Worth noting for this clone: The junction does not match germline at one end; this may be a read error. The chain has TRBV9 and TRBJ2-1, with a weak D call TRBD2 (5 bases). The CDR3 is made up of 16 amino acids. Germline V CDR1 and CDR2: SGDLS, YYNGEE. The CDR3 here is CAGSVARASLYNEQFF. CDR3 DNA sequence: TGTGCCGGCAGCGTAGCTCGGGCTAGCCTTTACAATGAGCAGTTCTTC.

The rearrangement joins TRBV9 to TRBJ2-2; D remains ambiguous. Trimming cost V 4 bases and J 5 bases, with 9 bases left between them. CDR3 length: 13 amino acids. Germline V gene data show CDR1 as SGDLS and CDR2 as YYNGEE. The CDR3 sequence is CASSPLGTGELFF. CDR3 sequence (DNA): TGTGCCAGCAGCCCTCTCGGGACCGGGGAGCTGTTTTTT.

The V gene is TRBV6-6, the J gene TRBJ1-1; D not certain. The CDR3 has 13 residues. Germline CDR1 is MNHNY and CDR2 is SVGAGI (reference sequence). Trimming stripped 6 bases from V and 4 bases from J, with 12 bases between. The CDR3 DNA reads as TGTGCCAGCAGCTTCCGGACTGGCACTGAAGCTTTCTTT. Amino acid sequence: CASSFRTGTEAFF.

The chain combines TRBV13 with TRBJ2-7, with 7 bases aligning to TRBD1. The CDR3 extends over 12 amino acids. Germline-derived CDR1 and CDR2 are PRHDT and FYEKMQ (reference sequence). The V segment lost 3 bases and the J segment 4 bases; nucleotides outside the gene matches: 0. CDR3 DNA sequence: TGTGCCAGCAGCTTCAGGGGGTACGAGCAGTACTTC. It encodes CASSFRGYEQYF. Filled out from reference TRBV13 and TRBJ2-7, the complete variable domain reads AAGVIQSPRHLIKEKRETATLKCYPIPRHDTVYWYQQGPGQDPQFLISFYEKMQSDKGSIPDRFSAQQFSDYHSELNMSSLELGDSALYFCASSFRGYEQYFGPGTRLTVT.

The V gene is TRBV5-4, the J gene TRBJ1-2; D perhaps matches TRBD1 (5 bases). CDR1 and CDR2 (germline): SGHNT, YYREEE (reference sequence). Trimming left V 0 bases short and J 5 bases short, with 11 bases between. This CDR3 spans 14 amino acids. This CDR3 is CASSLAGMRYGYTF. The CDR3 DNA is TGTGCCAGCAGCTTGGCAGGGATGAGATATGGCTACACCTTC.

V is TRBV4-1 and J is TRBJ2-2; D might be TRBD1 (7 bases). The length of the CDR3 is 16 residues. CDR1 MGHRA and CDR2 YSYEKL come from the germline V gene. Trimming shortened V by 3 bases and J by 5 bases, and 16 bases separated the two germline ends. CDR3 residues: CASSHWGQGGTGELFF. CDR3 sequence (DNA): TGCGCCAGCAGCCACTGGGGGCAGGGGGGAACCGGGGAGCTGTTTTTT.